These 4 T cell receptor beta chains share one sample of origin, sequenced in a study of blood T cell repertoires in COVID-19. TCRdb's table, derived via immunoSEQ multiplex PCR, lists solely in-frame clones and lacks some. The sample yields under 150,000 clones, around 90% seen once. The sample taken for sequencing was peripheral blood. These receptors all stem from a man in his 60s with COVID-19, enrolled during active disease.

This clone was detected once. This sample includes further DNA sequences coding for the same CDR3. This sequence joins TRBV9 and TRBJ2-1; a possible D gene is TRBD2 (6 bases). CDR1 and CDR2 from the germline V gene are SGDLS and YYNGEE. Deletions cut 2 bases from V and 1 base from J, with 10 bases between. This CDR3 has 15 residues. CDR3 amino acids: CASSVSGSSYNEQFF. CDR3 nucleotides: TGTGCCAGCAGCGTTAGCGGTTCTTCCTACAATGAGCAGTTCTTC.

The J gene is TRBJ2-5, the V gene TRBV3-1 (or the pseudogene TRBV3-2); 9 bases agree with TRBD2. V trimming: 0 bases; J trimming: 5 bases; junction bases outside the gene matches: 1. The CDR3 runs to 14 residues. Germline V gives CDR1 LGHDT, CDR2 YNNKEL (reference sequence). The CDR3 DNA reads TGTGCCAGCAGCCAAGACACTAGCGGGGAGACCCAGTACTTC. Translating gives CASSQDTSGETQYF.

V is TRBV14 and J is TRBJ2-3, with 10 bases fitting TRBD2. The CDR3 loop spans 17 amino acids. In germline, CDR1 is SGHDN, CDR2 FVKESK. The V segment lost 0 bases and the J segment 5 bases; nucleotides outside the gene matches: 8. Written as DNA, the CDR3 is TGTGCCAGCAGCCAAGATTCTCTAGCGGGAGAGGGAGATACGCAGTATTTT. The encoded protein is CASSQDSLAGEGDTQYF.

This clone was recorded once. This sequence joins TRBV3-1 (or the pseudogene TRBV3-2) and TRBJ2-7, with D maybe TRBD2 (6 bases). V lost 4 bases and J lost 0, with 10 bases in between. The germline V gene encodes CDR1 LGHDT and CDR2 YNNKEL (reference sequence). The CDR3 sequence is 14 residues long. The CDR3 reads CASSRGLSSYEQYF. In DNA, the CDR3 is TGTGCCAGCAGCCGGGGACTGAGCTCCTACGAGCAGTACTTC.